This note documents a single T cell receptor beta chain sequence. The sample is drawn from a study of blood T cell repertoires in COVID-19. Cohort assignment relied on participant-reported clinical history. The assay was immunoSEQ multiplex PCR, and TCRdb's table has in-frame clones only and misses some. The data show 230,000 or so clones, 80% to 85% seen once. The germline CDR1 and CDR2 sequences are SGHRS and YFSETQ. J was trimmed by 6 bases and V by 0 bases; bases with no gene match: 4. The CDR3 covers 14 residues. The sequenced sample consisted of PBMCs or T cells enriched from blood (not recorded which). The TCR was taken from a man in his forties or fifties who had recovered from COVID-19. V and J are TRBV5-1 and TRBJ1-2; 8 bases fit TRBD1. In DNA form, the CDR3 reads TGCGCCAGCAGCTTGGGACAGGGGTTTGATGGCTACACCTTC. This codes for CASSLGQGFDGYTF.